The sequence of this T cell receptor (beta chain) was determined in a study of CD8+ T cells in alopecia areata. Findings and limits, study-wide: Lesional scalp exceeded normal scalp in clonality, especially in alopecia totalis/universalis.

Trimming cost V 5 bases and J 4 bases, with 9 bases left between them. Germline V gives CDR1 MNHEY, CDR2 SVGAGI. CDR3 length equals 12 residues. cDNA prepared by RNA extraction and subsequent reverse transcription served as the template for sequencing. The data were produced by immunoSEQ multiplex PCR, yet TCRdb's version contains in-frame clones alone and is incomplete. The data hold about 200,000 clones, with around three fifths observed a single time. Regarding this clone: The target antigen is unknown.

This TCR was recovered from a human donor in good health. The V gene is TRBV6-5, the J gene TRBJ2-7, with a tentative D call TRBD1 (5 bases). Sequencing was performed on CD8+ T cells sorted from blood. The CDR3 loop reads CASSPQGYEQYF. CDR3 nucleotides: TGTGCCAGCAGTCCCCAGGGTTACGAGCAGTACTTC.